Sequencing of this T cell receptor (beta chain) was carried out in a study of T cell responses to AZD1222 COVID-19 vaccine. There are a few counts of this clone. Here immunoSEQ multiplex PCR was the method, and the copy in TCRdb shows in-frame clones only, minus some. The sample has about 150,000 clones; roughly nine tenths are singletons. Trimming took off 7 bases at V and 6 bases at J, with 11 bases between the two ends. Per the germline V gene, CDR1 is MNHNY and CDR2 is SVGAGI (reference sequence). The CDR3 is 12 amino acids. Second-dose recipients at about 4 or about 12 weeks were treated as one pooled group.

This TCR derives from an adult who received the AZD1222 COVID-19 vaccine. Sample: peripheral blood, taken 28 days after the second AZD1222 dose. The chain has TRBV6-6 and TRBJ2-3; D unclear. The CDR3 protein is CASTPVPDTQYF. CDR3 nucleotides: TGTGCCAGCACCCCCGTCCCGGATACGCAGTATTTT.